A selection of T cell receptor beta chains follows, all from one sample in a study of technical replicates of blood from several donors. TCRdb's copy holds only in-frame clones and misses some; the assay was immunoSEQ multiplex PCR. The table includes roughly 80,000 clones, 90% to 95% detected once. The sample comprised T cells isolated from PBMCs. The source of these receptors is a human donor in good health. CDR3s include the opening cysteine and the closing phenylalanine or tryptophan. A D gene is named only where the DNA matches it firmly. Some rows have no size entry. The others give once, few or many, or a class for an expanded clone.

TRBD2 | NA | TRBJ2-3 | TRBV6-5 | CASSTPSGSTDTQYF | TGTGCCAGCAGTACTCCTAGCGGGAGCACAGATACGCAGTATTTT
NA | NA | TRBJ1-2 | TRBV30 | CAWGAYGYTF | TGTGCCTGGGGGGCCTATGGCTACACCTTC
TRBD1 | NA | TRBJ2-3 | TRBV10-2 | CASSDPPGQGPDTQYF | TGCGCCAGCAGTGATCCTCCGGGACAGGGTCCAGATACGCAGTATTTT
NA | NA | TRBJ1-2 | TRBV7-2 | CASSFLYGYTF | TGTGCCAGCAGCTTTTTATATGGCTACACCTTC
TRBD1 | NA | TRBJ2-7 | TRBV9 | CASSPGQGRPYEQYF | TGTGCCAGCAGCCCGGGACAGGGAAGGCCCTACGAGCAGTACTTC
NA | NA | TRBJ1-2 | TRBV9 | CASSPGRVYGYTF | TGTGCCAGCAGCCCCGGGCGGGTGTATGGCTACACCTTC
NA | NA | TRBJ1-2 | TRBV1 | CTSSAIHRGYTF | TGCACCAGCAGCGCAATACACAGGGGCTACACCTTC
NA | NA | TRBJ2-7 | TRBV5-6 | CASDLRVGSGSYEQYF | TGTGCCAGCGACTTGAGGGTCGGGAGTGGTTCCTACGAGCAGTACTTC
TRBD2 | NA | TRBJ2-1 | TRBV5-4 | CASSSGTSLKNEQFF | TGTGCCAGCAGCTCCGGGACTAGCCTGAAGAATGAGCAGTTCTTC
NA | once | TRBJ2-1 | TRBV7-9 | CASSLGERAGEQFF | TGTGCCAGCAGCTTAGGCGAGCGCGCGGGTGAGCAGTTCTTC
TRBD2 | NA | TRBJ2-1 | TRBV4-1 | CASSQILADRYNEQFF | TGCGCCAGCAGCCAGATACTAGCGGACCGATACAATGAGCAGTTCTTC
NA | NA | TRBJ2-1 | TRBV9 | CASSVAPTRLLLKSYNEQFF | TGTGCCAGCAGCGTAGCGCCCACCAGATTGCTGCTTAAGTCCTACAATGAGCAGTTCTTC
TRBD1 | NA | TRBJ1-2 | TRBV28 | CASSPRGPNYGYTF | TGTGCCAGCAGCCCCAGGGGGCCGAACTATGGCTACACCTTC
NA | NA | TRBJ2-1 | TRBV7-8 | CASSLRLENEQFF | TGTGCCAGCAGCTTAAGGCTAGAAAATGAGCAGTTCTTC
NA | NA | TRBJ1-1 | TRBV30 | CAWSGQSTTEAFF | TGTGCCTGGAGCGGACAGTCGACCACTGAAGCTTTCTTT
TRBD1 | NA | TRBJ1-2 | TRBV5-6 | CASSVGQDGYGYTF | TGTGCCAGCAGCGTGGGACAGGACGGGTATGGCTACACCTTC
TRBD2 | NA | TRBJ2-1 | TRBV27 | CASSLGGWGGSYNEQFF | TGTGCCAGCAGTTTGGGGGGTTGGGGGGGGTCCTACAATGAGCAGTTCTTC
TRBD2 | NA | TRBJ2-1 | TRBV7-6 | CASSLAAGDTEQFF | TGTGCCAGCAGCTTAGCTGCGGGAGATACTGAGCAGTTCTTC
TRBD2 | NA | TRBJ2-7 | TRBV7-2 | CASSRGGLYEQYF | TGTGCCAGCAGTCGCGGGGGTCTCTACGAGCAGTACTTC
TRBD2 | NA | TRBJ2-7 | TRBV11-1 | CASSYTSGPTSYEQYF | TGTGCCAGCAGCTATACTAGCGGACCGACGTCCTACGAGCAGTACTTC
NA | NA | TRBJ2-3 | TRBV5-4 | CASSLGGLSTDTQYF | TGTGCCAGCAGCTTAGGCGGTTTGAGCACAGATACGCAGTATTTT
NA | NA | TRBJ1-1 | TRBV28 | CASSLPGQHAEAFF | TGTGCCAGCAGTTTACCGGGACAACACGCTGAAGCTTTCTTT
TRBD1 | NA | TRBJ2-7 | TRBV4-1 | CASSLRDRSSYEQYF | TGCGCCAGCAGCCTCCGGGACAGGAGCTCCTACGAGCAGTACTTC
NA | NA | TRBJ1-2 | TRBV27 | CASSLSHRATGYTF | TGTGCCAGCAGTTTATCACACAGGGCCACTGGCTACACCTTC
NA | NA | TRBJ2-7 | TRBV19 | CASSIGTGTYEQYF | TGTGCCAGTAGTATAGGTACAGGGACCTACGAGCAGTACTTC
NA | NA | TRBJ1-1 | TRBV4-2 | CASSQGRIRGATEAFF | TGTGCCAGCAGCCAAGGAAGGATTCGGGGGGCCACTGAAGCTTTCTTT
TRBD1 | NA | TRBJ1-1 | TRBV4-1 | CASSPRQGAYTEAFF | TGCGCCAGCAGCCCACGACAGGGGGCTTACACTGAAGCTTTCTTT
TRBD1 | NA | TRBJ1-2 | TRBV20-1 | CSARGGQGYTF | TGCAGTGCTAGAGGGGGACAGGGCTACACCTTC
NA | NA | TRBJ2-1 | TRBV11-2 | CASRPGDEQFF | TGTGCCAGCAGACCCGGAGATGAGCAGTTCTTC
TRBD1 | NA | TRBJ2-7 | TRBV7-9 | CASEDRVRLEQYF | TGTGCCAGCGAGGACAGGGTGAGGCTCGAGCAGTACTTC
TRBD1 | NA | TRBJ1-6 | TRBV6-1 | CASSGTGMESPLHF | TGTGCCAGCAGTGGGACAGGGATGGAGTCACCCCTCCACTTT
TRBD1 | NA | TRBJ2-7 | TRBV27 | CASSLGTESYEQYF | TGTGCCAGCAGTTTAGGGACAGAATCCTACGAGCAGTACTTC
NA | NA | TRBJ2-4 | TRBV21-1 | CASTQGDRTGIVSIQYF | TGTGCCAGCACTCAAGGGGACCGGACAGGGATCGTGAGCATTCAGTACTTC
TRBD1 | once | TRBJ1-2 | TRBV28 | CASSFFGTGKISNYGYTF | TGTGCCAGCAGTTTTTTTGGGACAGGGAAGATTTCTAACTATGGCTACACCTTC
NA | NA | TRBJ2-5 | TRBV11-3 | CASSRTGIETQYF | TGTGCCAGCAGCCGTACAGGGATAGAGACCCAGTACTTC
NA | NA | TRBJ2-2 | TRBV4-1 | CASSQEVWGLSGELFF | TGCGCCAGCAGCCAAGAGGTGTGGGGACTGAGCGGGGAGCTGTTTTTT
NA | NA | TRBJ1-2 | TRBV6-1 | CASRFAAANYGYTF | TGTGCCAGCAGGTTTGCGGCTGCTAACTATGGCTACACCTTC
TRBD1 | NA | TRBJ2-2 | TRBV15 | CATADRATGELFF | TGTGCCACAGCCGACAGGGCCACCGGGGAGCTGTTTTTT
NA | once | TRBJ1-4 | TRBV11-2 | CASSLIPDSPKLFF | TGTGCCAGCAGCTTGATACCCGACAGTCCGAAACTGTTTTTT
NA | NA | TRBJ2-3 | TRBV9 | CASSVVEADTQYF | TGTGCCAGCAGCGTAGTTGAGGCAGATACGCAGTATTTT
NA | NA | TRBJ1-4 | TRBV27 | CASSSSPATNEKLFF | TGTGCCAGCAGTTCCAGTCCTGCAACTAATGAAAAACTGTTTTTT
NA | once | TRBJ1-5 | TRBV7-9 | CASSYGRANQPQHF | TGTGCCAGCAGCTACGGCAGGGCCAATCAGCCCCAGCATTTT
NA | NA | TRBJ2-3 | TRBV5-1 | CASGLEGGTDTQYF | TGCGCCAGCGGCTTGGAGGGGGGCACAGATACGCAGTATTTT
TRBD1 | few | TRBJ1-2 | TRBV5-5 | CASSLVDRGYTF | TGTGCCAGCAGCTTGGTCGACAGGGGGTACACCTTC
TRBD2 | NA | TRBJ2-1 | TRBV5-1 | CASSSGLAGGVAGEQFF | TGCGCCAGCAGCTCGGGACTAGCGGGAGGAGTGGCGGGTGAGCAGTTCTTC
TRBD2 | NA | TRBJ2-1 | TRBV19 | CASRLIASGGYNEQFF | TGTGCCAGTAGACTTATAGCTAGCGGGGGGTACAATGAGCAGTTCTTC
TRBD2 | NA | TRBJ2-7 | TRBV11-3 | CASSLAASGGYEQYF | TGTGCCAGCAGCTTAGCGGCTAGCGGGGGTTACGAGCAGTACTTC
NA | NA | TRBJ2-7 | TRBV7-3 | CASSLGRTNEQYF | TGTGCCAGCAGCTTAGGGCGGACAAACGAGCAGTACTTC
NA | few | TRBJ1-1 | TRBV6-5 | CASSYYRATEAFF | TGTGCCAGCAGTTACTACAGGGCCACTGAAGCTTTCTTT
NA | NA | TRBJ2-5 | TRBV4-1 | CASSPLVNQETQYF | TGCGCCAGCAGCCCCCTAGTTAACCAAGAGACCCAGTACTTC
TRBD2 | NA | TRBJ2-5 | TRBV6-6 | CASSSLAGQETQYF | TGTGCCAGCAGTTCGCTAGCGGGTCAAGAGACCCAGTACTTC
NA | NA | TRBJ2-1 | TRBV9 | CASSVSLDTEIGEQFF | TGTGCCAGCAGCGTTAGTCTTGATACAGAGATTGGTGAGCAGTTCTTC
TRBD1 | NA | TRBJ1-2 | TRBV7-9 | CASSYETGGHYGYTF | TGTGCCAGCAGCTACGAGACAGGGGGCCACTATGGCTACACCTTC
NA | NA | TRBJ1-1 | TRBV7-2 | CASSFNWNTEAFF | TGTGCCAGCAGCTTTAATTGGAACACTGAAGCTTTCTTT
NA | NA | TRBJ1-1 | TRBV21-1 | CASSTRTGSNTEAFF | TGTGCCAGCAGCACCAGGACAGGGTCGAACACTGAAGCTTTCTTT
NA | NA | TRBJ2-1 | TRBV19 | CASSIGDLRFF | TGTGCCAGTAGTATAGGAGATCTGAGGTTCTTC
NA | few | TRBJ1-1 | TRBV18 | CASSRQHEAFF | TGTGCCAGCTCACGACAGCATGAAGCTTTCTTT
TRBD2 | NA | TRBJ2-2 | TRBV7-8 | CASSSRGGLGELFF | TGTGCCAGCAGCTCTCGGGGGGGTTTGGGGGAGCTGTTTTTT
NA | NA | TRBJ1-2 | TRBV7-9 | CASSLAARKDGYTF | TGTGCCAGCAGCTTAGCAGCCAGGAAGGATGGCTACACCTTC
TRBD1 | NA | TRBJ1-1 | TRBV19 | CASSIEGSGGSTEAFF | TGTGCCAGTAGTATAGAGGGGTCAGGGGGGAGCACTGAAGCTTTCTTT